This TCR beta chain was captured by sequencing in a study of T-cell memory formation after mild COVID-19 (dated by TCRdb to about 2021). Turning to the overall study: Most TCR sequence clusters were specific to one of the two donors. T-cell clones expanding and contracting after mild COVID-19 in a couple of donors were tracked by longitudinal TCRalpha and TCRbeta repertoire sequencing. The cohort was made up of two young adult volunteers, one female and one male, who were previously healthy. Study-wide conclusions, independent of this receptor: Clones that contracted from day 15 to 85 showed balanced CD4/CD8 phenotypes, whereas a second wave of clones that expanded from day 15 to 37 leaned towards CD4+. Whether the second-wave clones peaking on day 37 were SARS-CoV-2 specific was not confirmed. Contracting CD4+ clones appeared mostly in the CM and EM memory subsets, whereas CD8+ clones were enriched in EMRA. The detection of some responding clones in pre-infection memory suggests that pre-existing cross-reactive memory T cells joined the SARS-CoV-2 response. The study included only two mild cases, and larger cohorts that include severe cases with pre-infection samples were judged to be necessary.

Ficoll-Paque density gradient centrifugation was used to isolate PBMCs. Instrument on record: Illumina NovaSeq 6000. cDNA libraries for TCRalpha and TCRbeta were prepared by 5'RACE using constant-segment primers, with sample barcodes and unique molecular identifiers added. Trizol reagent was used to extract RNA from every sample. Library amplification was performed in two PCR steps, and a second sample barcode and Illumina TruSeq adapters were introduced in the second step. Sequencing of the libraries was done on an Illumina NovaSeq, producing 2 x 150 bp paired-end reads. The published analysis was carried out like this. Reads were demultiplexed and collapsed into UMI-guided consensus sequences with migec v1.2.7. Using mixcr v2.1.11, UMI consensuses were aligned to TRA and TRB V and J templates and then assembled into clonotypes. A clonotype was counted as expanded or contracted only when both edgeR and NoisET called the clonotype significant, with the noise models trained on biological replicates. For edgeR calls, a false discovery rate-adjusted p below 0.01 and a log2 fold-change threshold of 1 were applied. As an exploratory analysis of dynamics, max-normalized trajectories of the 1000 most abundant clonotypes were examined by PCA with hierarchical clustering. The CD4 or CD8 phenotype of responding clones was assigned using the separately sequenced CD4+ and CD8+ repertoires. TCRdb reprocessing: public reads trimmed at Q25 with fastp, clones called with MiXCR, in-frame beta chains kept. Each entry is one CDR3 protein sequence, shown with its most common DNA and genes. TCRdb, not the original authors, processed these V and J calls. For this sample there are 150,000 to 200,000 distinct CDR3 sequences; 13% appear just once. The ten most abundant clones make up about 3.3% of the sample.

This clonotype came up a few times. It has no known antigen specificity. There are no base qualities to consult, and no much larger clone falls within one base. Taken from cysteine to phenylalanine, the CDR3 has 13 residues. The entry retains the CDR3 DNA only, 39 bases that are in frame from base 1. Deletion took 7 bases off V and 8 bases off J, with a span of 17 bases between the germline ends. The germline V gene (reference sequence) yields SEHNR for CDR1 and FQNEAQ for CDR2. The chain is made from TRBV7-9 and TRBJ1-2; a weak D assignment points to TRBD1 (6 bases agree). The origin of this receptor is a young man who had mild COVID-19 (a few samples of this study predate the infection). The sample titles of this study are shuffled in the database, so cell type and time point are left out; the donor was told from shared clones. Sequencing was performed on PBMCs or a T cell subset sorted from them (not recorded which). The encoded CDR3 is CASTPGGAYGYTF. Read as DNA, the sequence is TGTGCCAGCACCCCTGGGGGCGCCTACGGCTACACCTTC. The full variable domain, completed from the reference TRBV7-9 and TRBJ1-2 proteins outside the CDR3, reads DTGVSQNPRHKITKRGQNVTFRCDPISEHNRLYWYRQTLGQGPEFLTYFQNEAQLEKSRLLSDRFSAERPKGSFSTLEIQRTEQGDSAMYLCASTPGGAYGYTFGSGTRLTVV.